The rows below give T cell receptor beta chains drawn from one sample of a study of identical twins. One entry per CDR3 protein results from TCRdb running MiXCR on the 5' RACE reads. The sample includes fewer than 900,000 distinct CDR3 sequences, roughly 20% of them seen just once. These data were also filed under a second study, of T cells expressing NK-cell markers.

Sequenced input: PBMCs. These receptors came from a young woman in good health. Each CDR3 is given with its conserved first and last residue. A D gene is named only where the DNA matches it firmly. Clone size is not always given. Where it is, it says once, few, many or a class for expanded clones.

d_gene	j_gene	abundance	v_gene	CDR3aa	CDR3nt
-	TRBJ2-3	many	TRBV5-4	CASSSREPTDTQYF	TGTGCCAGCAGTTCCCGGGAACCCACAGATACGCAGTATTTT
-	TRBJ1-1	-	TRBV5-1	CASSLDRVAEAFF	TGCGCCAGCAGCTTGGACAGGGTCGCTGAAGCTTTCTTT
TRBD2	TRBJ2-1	-	TRBV18	CASSPGSGSTYEQFF	TGTGCCAGCTCACCAGGGAGCGGGAGTACATATGAGCAGTTCTTC
TRBD2	TRBJ2-1	-	TRBV20-1	CSAVSSGRRGHEQFF	TGCAGTGCTGTCTCTAGCGGGAGAAGAGGGCATGAGCAGTTCTTC
-	TRBJ2-7	once	TRBV11-2	CASGGTFSYEQYF	TGTGCCAGCGGCGGGACATTTTCCTACGAGCAGTACTTC
-	TRBJ2-1	-	TRBV5-6	CASSLSGQRYNEQFF	TGTGCCAGCAGCTTATCTGGGCAGAGATACAATGAGCAGTTCTTC
-	TRBJ2-5	-	TRBV12-5	CASCPAGAETQYF	TGTGCTAGCTGCCCCGCAGGGGCAGAGACCCAGTACTTC
-	TRBJ2-5	-	TRBV12-3/TRBV12-4	CASSFWVTSEETQYF	TGTGCCAGCAGTTTCTGGGTTACTTCAGAAGAGACCCAGTACTTC
TRBD1	TRBJ2-1	-	TRBV20-1	CSARTTRDRAYEQFF	TGCAGTGCTAGAACAACCCGGGACAGGGCCTATGAGCAGTTCTTC
-	TRBJ2-7	-	TRBV7-2	CASSRRPDLPYEQYF	TGTGCCAGCAGCCGCAGGCCGGACTTGCCCTACGAGCAGTACTTC
-	TRBJ2-5	few	TRBV5-5	CASSLGYRETQYF	TGTGCCAGCAGCTTGGGGTATCGGGAGACCCAGTACTTC
-	TRBJ2-7	many	TRBV6-2/TRBV6-3	CASSRPGLLLHISSYEQYF	TGTGCCAGCAGCCGTCCGGGACTCCTACTGCACATCAGCTCCTACGAGCAGTACTTC
-	TRBJ2-7	once	TRBV5-5	CASRGNLYEQYF	TGTGCCAGCAGAGGGAATTTATACGAGCAGTACTTC
-	TRBJ1-1	-	TRBV6-5	CASSYKGGNTEAFF	TGTGCCAGCAGTTACAAAGGGGGGAACACTGAAGCTTTCTTT
TRBD2	TRBJ2-5	-	TRBV20-1	CSARSTRLAGVVYPYF	TGCAGTGCTAGATCTACTCGACTAGCGGGGGTAGTCTACCCGTACTTC
-	TRBJ2-6	many	TRBV6-1	CASGLFGSGANVLTF	TGTGCCAGCGGGTTATTTGGTTCTGGGGCCAACGTCCTGACTTTC
TRBD2	TRBJ2-1	-	TRBV20-1	CSARALLAELGNEQFF	TGCAGTGCTAGAGCCCTACTAGCGGAGCTGGGGAATGAGCAGTTCTTC
TRBD1	TRBJ2-5	-	TRBV5-1	CASSLTQGQETQYF	TGCGCCAGCAGCCTCACACAGGGGCAAGAGACCCAGTACTTC
-	TRBJ2-5	few	TRBV12-3/TRBV12-4	CASRTKGLREYF	TGTGCCAGCAGAACAAAGGGGCTCAGGGAGTACTTC
-	TRBJ1-1	few	TRBV15	CATSRDPWTVTTEAFF	TGTGCCACCAGCAGAGATCCTTGGACAGTTACCACTGAAGCTTTCTTT
-	TRBJ2-3	-	TRBV18	CASSPSGYRTDTQYF	TGTGCCAGCTCACCAAGCGGGTACCGCACAGATACGCAGTATTTT
TRBD2	TRBJ2-7	-	TRBV20-1	CSARGWTSGSLHEQYF	TGCAGTGCTAGGGGATGGACTAGCGGGAGTCTTCACGAGCAGTACTTC
-	TRBJ2-4	few	TRBV20-1	CSASRRTAAKNIQYF	TGCAGTGCTAGTCGGAGGACAGCAGCCAAAAACATTCAGTACTTC
TRBD2	TRBJ2-2	few	TRBV6-4	CASRIAGDTGELFF	TGTGCCAGCAGAATAGCGGGGGACACCGGGGAGCTGTTTTTT
-	TRBJ2-1	-	TRBV27	CASGGRVSYGEQFF	TGTGCCAGCGGGGGCAGGGTAAGTTATGGTGAGCAGTTCTTC
-	TRBJ1-1	few	TRBV29-1	CSVHLFTEAFF	TGCAGCGTCCACCTCTTTACTGAAGCTTTCTTT
-	TRBJ1-1	many	TRBV7-8	CASSLGVGATEAFF	TGTGCCAGCAGCTTAGGGGTAGGGGCCACTGAAGCTTTCTTT
-	TRBJ2-5	few	TRBV12-3/TRBV12-4	CASSYGTGSTTEQETQYF	TGTGCCAGCAGTTACGGCACCGGATCTACGACCGAGCAAGAGACCCAGTACTTC
TRBD2	TRBJ2-1	few	TRBV4-3	CASSQDLAGAGPYNEQFF	TGCGCCAGCAGCCAAGACTTAGCGGGAGCTGGACCCTACAATGAGCAGTTCTTC
TRBD1	TRBJ1-1	-	TRBV5-1	CASSRTGDHTEAFF	TGCGCCAGCAGCCGAACAGGGGACCACACTGAAGCTTTCTTT
-	TRBJ2-1	few	TRBV15	CATSRPGSYNEQFF	TGTGCCACCAGCAGACCGGGCTCCTACAATGAGCAGTTCTTC
TRBD1	TRBJ2-1	once	TRBV3-1	CASSQDIRQGNNEQFF	TGTGCCAGCAGCCAAGATATCAGACAGGGAAACAATGAGCAGTTCTTC
TRBD1	TRBJ1-4	-	TRBV7-9	CASTNGDRGAKKLFF	TGTGCCAGCACCAACGGGGACAGGGGAGCGAAAAAACTGTTTTTT
-	TRBJ2-5	few	TRBV20-1	CSSGSQETQYF	TGCAGTAGCGGTTCACAAGAGACCCAGTACTTC
-	TRBJ1-2	-	TRBV14	CASSVVAIGGYTF	TGTGCCAGCAGCGTTGTGGCCATAGGGGGCTACACCTTC
TRBD1	TRBJ1-3	-	TRBV11-3	CASSWTGFSGNTIYF	TGTGCCAGCAGCTGGACAGGATTCTCTGGAAACACCATATATTTT
-	TRBJ2-3	-	TRBV20-1	CSARDFGSFTDTQYF	TGCAGTGCTAGAGATTTTGGTTCGTTCACAGATACGCAGTATTTT
TRBD1	TRBJ2-7	many	TRBV5-1	CASSLVGQGGQQYF	TGCGCCAGCAGCCTCGTGGGACAGGGGGGCCAGCAGTACTTC
-	TRBJ2-5	-	TRBV11-2	CASSLPGSETQYF	TGTGCCAGCAGCTTACCAGGGTCAGAGACCCAGTACTTC
TRBD1	TRBJ1-2	-	TRBV29-1	CSALTGIHGYTF	TGCAGCGCCTTGACAGGGATCCATGGCTACACCTTC
-	TRBJ2-2	-	TRBV4-3	CASSQHLKNTGELFF	TGCGCCAGCAGCCAACACCTCAAGAACACCGGGGAGCTGTTTTTT
TRBD2	TRBJ2-3	-	TRBV6-1	CASSRPQGGGATDTQYF	TGTGCCAGCAGTAGACCTCAGGGCGGGGGGGCGACAGATACGCAGTATTTT
-	TRBJ2-1	-	TRBV21-1	CARKKGTDNEQFF	TGTGCCAGAAAGAAAGGTACGGACAATGAGCAGTTCTTC
-	TRBJ2-7	few	TRBV12-3/TRBV12-4	CASSYPHGLSYEQYF	TGTGCCAGCAGTTATCCCCACGGACTCTCCTACGAGCAGTACTTC
-	TRBJ2-3	-	TRBV4-2	CASSQVIRDFDGADTQYF	TGTGCCAGCAGCCAAGTAATAAGGGACTTCGATGGCGCAGATACGCAGTATTTT
TRBD2	TRBJ2-1	-	TRBV5-1	CASSVGLAGISSYNEQFF	TGCGCCAGCAGCGTGGGACTAGCGGGAATAAGCTCCTACAATGAGCAGTTCTTC
-	TRBJ2-6	-	TRBV3-1	CASSQDKGSGANVLTF	TGTGCCAGCAGCCAAGATAAGGGATCTGGGGCCAACGTCCTGACTTTC
TRBD2	TRBJ2-3	-	TRBV9	CASSGRLAGYGDTQYF	TGTGCCAGCAGCGGCCGACTAGCGGGATACGGAGATACGCAGTATTTT
-	TRBJ2-1	few	TRBV24-1	CATSDWTNHNEQFF	TGTGCCACCAGTGATTGGACTAACCACAATGAGCAGTTCTTC
-	TRBJ2-3	few	TRBV7-6	CASGLGWGTDTQYF	TGTGCCAGCGGGTTGGGTTGGGGCACAGATACGCAGTATTTT
-	TRBJ1-2	few	TRBV19	CASSIEFYGYTF	TGTGCCAGTAGTATTGAGTTCTATGGCTACACCTTC
-	TRBJ2-7	few	TRBV10-3	CAISGTVYEQYF	TGTGCCATCAGTGGGACAGTCTACGAGCAGTACTTC
TRBD1	TRBJ2-3	-	TRBV29-1	CSALGQGAGDTQYF	TGCAGCGCCCTGGGACAGGGGGCTGGAGATACGCAGTATTTT
TRBD1	TRBJ2-6	-	TRBV10-3	CAISKDRGADGANVLTF	TGTGCCATCAGTAAGGACAGGGGTGCCGATGGGGCCAACGTCCTGACTTTC
-	TRBJ2-7	few	TRBV20-1	CSAPLALGSYEQYF	TGCAGTGCCCCCCTAGCTCTCGGTTCCTACGAGCAGTACTTC
-	TRBJ1-2	few	TRBV12-3/TRBV12-4	CASSTDSIRGYTF	TGTGCCAGCAGCACCGACAGTATCCGTGGCTACACCTTC
-	TRBJ2-1	-	TRBV10-2	CASSASRDLDNEQFF	TGCGCCAGCAGCGCTTCTCGAGATTTGGACAATGAGCAGTTCTTC
-	TRBJ2-7	-	TRBV6-1	CASSLKISSYEQYF	TGTGCCAGCTCTCTCAAGATCTCATCCTACGAGCAGTACTTC
-	TRBJ1-1	-	TRBV20-1	CSARDVNQMATEAFF	TGCAGTGCTAGAGATGTAAACCAGATGGCCACTGAAGCTTTCTTT
-	TRBJ1-4	many	TRBV12-3/TRBV12-4	CASSLRVGEKLFF	TGTGCCAGCAGCCTGAGGGTAGGCGAAAAACTGTTTTTT